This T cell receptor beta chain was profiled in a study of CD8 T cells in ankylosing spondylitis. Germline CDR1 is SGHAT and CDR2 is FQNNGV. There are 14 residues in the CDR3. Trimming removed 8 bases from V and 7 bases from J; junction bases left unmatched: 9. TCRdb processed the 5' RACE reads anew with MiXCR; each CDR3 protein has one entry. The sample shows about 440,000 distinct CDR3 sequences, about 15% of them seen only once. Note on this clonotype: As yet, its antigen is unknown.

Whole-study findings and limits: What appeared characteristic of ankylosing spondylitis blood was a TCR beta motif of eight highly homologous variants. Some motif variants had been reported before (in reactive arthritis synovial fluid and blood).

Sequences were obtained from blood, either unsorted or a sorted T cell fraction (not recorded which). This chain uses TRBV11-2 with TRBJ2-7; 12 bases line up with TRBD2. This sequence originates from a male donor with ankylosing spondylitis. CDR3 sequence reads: CASGMTSGGLEQYF. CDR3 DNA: TGTGCCAGCGGTATGACTAGCGGGGGCTTAGAGCAGTACTTC.